This TCR beta chain was observed in a study of regulatory T cells in long-lasting Graves disease. Germline CDR1 is KGHSY and CDR2 is FQNENV. Trimming took 2 bases from V and 7 from J, leaving 13 bases between them. CDR3 length: 14 amino acids. The sample holds many counts of this clonotype. Its target is unknown. For TCR beta, libraries came from iRepertoire HTBI primers and Arm-PCR of CDR3 regions. TCRdb used MiXCR to reprocess the multiplex PCR reads, holding one entry per CDR3 protein. Here the sample spans 350,000 to 550,000 distinct CDR3 sequences, about 15% being singletons. Specified time point: newly diagnosed GD, antithyroid drugs for less than 3 months. The TCR library used RNA extracted from PBMCs. Points from the study as a whole: Patients with persistent Graves' had lower TCR diversity than newly diagnosed patients.

The sample was also linked to a second study, of T cells in Graves' hyperthyroidism and ophthalmopathy.

This receptor was identified in a woman younger than 45 with Graves disease. The rearrangement links TRBV16 to TRBJ2-3, with D tentatively TRBD2 (6 bases). The sequencing here drew on peripheral blood mononuclear cells (PBMCs), taken at new diagnosis, from a patient treated with antithyroid drugs. CDR3 sequence (DNA): TGTGCCAGCAGCCAAATCCGGGACTCCAATACGCAGTATTTT. Translating it yields CASSQIRDSNTQYF. Filled out from reference TRBV16 and TRBJ2-3, the complete variable domain reads GEEVAQTPKHLVRGEGQKAKLYCAPIKGHSYVFWYQQVLKNEFKFLISFQNENVFDETGMPKERFSAKCLPNSPCSLEIQATKLEDSAVYFCASSQIRDSNTQYFGPGTRLTVL.